This passage covers 3 T cell receptor beta chains from one sample sequenced in a study of Graves' ophthalmopathy and Graves' hyperthyroidism. TCR beta CDR3 regions were amplified from RNA transcripts. Second-round multiplex PCR came after a first-round RT-PCR that employed HTBI primers. TCRdb independently ran MiXCR on the multiplex PCR reads; one entry per CDR3 protein. The table has 500,000 to 800,000 distinct CDR3 sequences, roughly two fifths seen once; the top ten hold around 3%. Sequencing was carried out using peripheral blood. These receptors all stem from an adult man with Graves' ophthalmopathy.

V usage is TRBV5-1 and J usage is TRBJ1-6; weak D call: TRBD1 (5 bases). Between the trimmed V and J ends, which lost 7 bases and 7 bases, there was a span of 15 bases. The CDR3 is made up of 14 amino acids. The germline V gene encodes CDR1 SGHRS and CDR2 YFSETQ. CDR3: CASVPQGLNSPLHF. CDR3 bases: TGCGCCAGCGTACCCCAGGGACTCAATTCACCCCTCCACTTT.

This clonotype was counted at least ten times. V and J are TRBV7-8 and TRBJ1-5, with D unresolved. Looked up from germline, CDR1 is SGHVS and CDR2 is FQNEAQ. CDR3 length: 15 amino acids. V lost 1 base to trimming and J lost 2 bases, with 9 bases between them. CDR3 in amino acids: CASSLGPPGNQPQHF. CDR3 bases: TGTGCCAGCAGCTTAGGCCCCCCGGGCAATCAGCCCCAGCATTTT.

This rearrangement joins TRBV7-8 to TRBJ1-1, with 11 bases fitting TRBD1. Per the germline V gene, CDR1 is SGHVS and CDR2 is FQNEAQ. V was clipped by 5 bases and J by 8 bases; unmatched bases: 7. CDR3 length equals 14 residues. The CDR3 sequence: CASSPWTGGIEAFF. The CDR3 DNA is TGTGCCAGCAGCCCCTGGACAGGGGGCATAGAAGCTTTCTTT.